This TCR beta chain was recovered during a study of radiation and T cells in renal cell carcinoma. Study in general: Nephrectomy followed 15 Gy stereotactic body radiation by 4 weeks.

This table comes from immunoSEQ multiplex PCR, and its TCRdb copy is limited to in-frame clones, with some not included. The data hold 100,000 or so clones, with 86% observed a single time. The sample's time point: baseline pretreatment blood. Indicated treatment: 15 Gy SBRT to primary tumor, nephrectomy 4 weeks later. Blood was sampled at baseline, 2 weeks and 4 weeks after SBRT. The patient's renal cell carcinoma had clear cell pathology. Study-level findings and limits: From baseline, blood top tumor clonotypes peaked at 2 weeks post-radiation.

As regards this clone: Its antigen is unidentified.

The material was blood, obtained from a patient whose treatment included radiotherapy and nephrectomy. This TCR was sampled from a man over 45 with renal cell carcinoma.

DNA for the CDR3: TGCGCCAGCAGCCAGACGACCCGCGTTAGGCAGTATTTT. Encoded protein: CASSQTTRVRQYF. The chain carries TRBV4-3 and TRBJ2-3, with D unresolved. V lost 3 bases and J lost 11, with 15 bases in between. The CDR3 is 13 residues long. CDR1 is LGHNA, CDR2 YSLEER, per germline.